What follows describes a single T cell receptor (beta chain). The assay was immunoSEQ multiplex PCR, and TCRdb's table has in-frame clones only and misses some. In the table there are about 120,000 clones, 75% to 90% of which are singletons. This sample is drawn from a study of control samples from healthy donors and cancer patients. There are 11 residues in the CDR3. Per the germline V gene, CDR1 is DFQATT and CDR2 is SNEGSKA (reference sequence). Deletions cut 2 bases from V and 5 bases from J, with 6 bases between. Sequenced material: PBMCs. The source is a woman aged 45-65 years with colorectal cancer. This chain links TRBV20-1 with TRBJ1-2, with unresolved D. Here the CDR3 DNA reads TGCAGTGCTAGAATAGATTATGGCTACACCTTC. Its protein is CSARIDYGYTF.